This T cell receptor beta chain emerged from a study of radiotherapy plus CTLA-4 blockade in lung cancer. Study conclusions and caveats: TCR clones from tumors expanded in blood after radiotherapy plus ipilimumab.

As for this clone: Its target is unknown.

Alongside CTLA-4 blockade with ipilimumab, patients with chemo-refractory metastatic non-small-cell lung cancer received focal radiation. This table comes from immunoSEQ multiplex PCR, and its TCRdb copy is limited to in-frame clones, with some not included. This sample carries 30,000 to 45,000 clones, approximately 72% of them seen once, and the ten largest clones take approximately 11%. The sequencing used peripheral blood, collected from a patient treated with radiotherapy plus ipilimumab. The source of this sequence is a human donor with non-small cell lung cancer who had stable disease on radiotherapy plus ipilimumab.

CDR3 amino acids: CASSLEGTGIPEQYF. In DNA form, the CDR3 reads TGCGCCAGCAGCTTGGAAGGGACAGGGATTCCCGAGCAGTACTTC. The chain joins TRBV5-1 to TRBJ2-7; TRBD1 matches at 9 bases. Losses at the gene ends were 0 bases for V and 6 bases for J; bases not matched to a gene: 7. This CDR3 comprises 15 residues. Germline CDR1 and CDR2: SGHRS and YFSETQ.